The TCR beta chain under discussion was sequenced for a study of shared clonotypes between healthy human individuals. Points from the study as a whole: Generation of non-shared clonotypes was less probable than generation of clonotypes shared by all four donors. Rarefaction revealed incomplete sorted-subset sequencing despite large depth.

Naive CD45RA+ and memory CD45RA-negative subsets were split from CD4+ cells. This CDR3 comprises 15 residues. With 5 bases removed from V and 6 bases from J, the gap between germline ends came to 20 bases. CDR1 and CDR2 (germline): MNHNS, SASEGT. For this clone: The target antigen is unknown.

The assay was immunoSEQ multiplex PCR, and TCRdb's table has in-frame clones only and misses some. The repertoire holds roughly 640,000 clones, with roughly 97% as singletons. Sequencing used naive CD4+ T cells sorted from blood. Subset here: CD45RA+ positively selected. The chain combines TRBV6-1 with TRBJ2-7, with D perhaps TRBD2 (6 bases). The receptor comes from a woman in her twenties or thirties in good health. The CDR3 DNA reads TGTGCCAGCAGTCTAGGCCGGGGGAACCAGGGCGAGCAGTACTTC. Translation: CASSLGRGNQGEQYF.